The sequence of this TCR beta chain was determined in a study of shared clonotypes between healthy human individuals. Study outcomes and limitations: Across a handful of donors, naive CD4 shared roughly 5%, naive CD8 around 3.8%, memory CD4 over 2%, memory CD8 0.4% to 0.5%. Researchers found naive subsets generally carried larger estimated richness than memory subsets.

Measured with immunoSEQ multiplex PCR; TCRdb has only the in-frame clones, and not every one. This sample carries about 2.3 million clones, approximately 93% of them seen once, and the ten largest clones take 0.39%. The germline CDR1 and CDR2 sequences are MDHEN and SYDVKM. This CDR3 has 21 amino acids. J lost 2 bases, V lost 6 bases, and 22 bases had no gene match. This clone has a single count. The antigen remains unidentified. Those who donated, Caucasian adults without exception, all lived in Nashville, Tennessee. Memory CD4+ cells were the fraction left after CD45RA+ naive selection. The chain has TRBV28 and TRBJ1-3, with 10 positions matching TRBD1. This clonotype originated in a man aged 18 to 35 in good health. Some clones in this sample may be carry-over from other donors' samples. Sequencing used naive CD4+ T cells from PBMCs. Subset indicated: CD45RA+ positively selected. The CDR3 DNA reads TGTGCCAGCAGCCTTCCGGGACAGGGGAGGGCTGGTCTGCGAACTGGAAACACCATATATTTT. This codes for CASSLPGQGRAGLRTGNTIYF.